This T cell receptor (beta chain) appears in the sequencing data of a study of blood T cell repertoires in COVID-19 (dated by TCRdb to 2020 to 2022). Study-wide context: The collaborator samples originated in the United States, Italy and Spain and spanned the acute and convalescent phases of COVID-19. Where HLA class I and class II types were available, the types were taken from metadata supplied by the sample provider, not from assay-based typing. A freely available public database, intended as a resource for researchers studying the immune response to SARS-CoV-2, is where the repertoires were released. The samples were drawn from the first 160 participants of the ongoing ImmuneRACE study and from more than 1,000 subjects provided by 6 global collaborators. The prospective study material was composed of cDNA or gDNA derived from T cells, B-cell-depleted T cells, or PBMCs. Subjects who had been exposed to COVID-19, were actively infected with it, or had recovered from it provided the deeply sampled blood TCRbeta repertoires that made up the dataset. Nearly every sample came with metadata listing a de-identified subject ID, COVID-19 status, age in years and sex. Broad study findings and their caveats: The quantity of clinical and demographic metadata differed by source and by participant and was supplied without curation.

The immunoSEQ Assay, a bias-controlled multiplex PCR, was used to amplify TCRbeta CDR3 regions from genomic DNA. Per the source publication's procedure: Nucleated cell counts per sample were estimated from amplification of reference gene primers within the assay. To quantify the absolute abundance of each unique TCRbeta CDR3 rearrangement, sequence reads were collapsed and filtered. For each sample, productive Simpson clonality was calculated by taking the square root of Simpson's diversity index across productive rearrangements. TCRdb obtained this table from immuneACCESS and retained in-frame rearrangements with V and J assigned. These tables miss some clones; where compared with another copy, unresolved V genes account for less than half of the shortfall, and the remainder is unexplained. The D gene and trimming were derived from the DNA, and the V and J assignments and clone size from that table. Within this sample are 300,000 to 400,000 clones, with roughly 90% of them counted one time only. The ten largest clones capture about 7.3% of the sample.

One collaborating source in Seattle enrolled patients while the patients were actively infected and followed the patients over time throughout the course of disease. Whole blood was collected in K2EDTA tubes by collaborating institutions according to the institutions' own protocols. Collaborator samples were shipped for TCRbeta analysis as frozen whole blood, isolated PBMCs, or DNA extracted from either sample type. On this clone itself: Its antigen is not yet known. Base qualities are missing; no much larger clone stands one base away.

The CDR3 runs 15 residues from the cysteine to the phenylalanine. The DNA shown is the 45-base CDR3, in frame from base 1. Ends trimmed: V by 1 base, J by 7 bases; bases unmatched to a gene: 4. The germline V gene yields LGHNT for CDR1 and FRNRAP for CDR2. The sequence came from a woman between 65 and 79 years old with COVID-19, enrolled during active disease. Sequencing was done on a sample of peripheral blood. Recombination connected TRBV12-5 to TRBJ1-6; 7 bases in the junction line up with TRBD1. The DNA is TGTGCTAGTGGTTTGGCAAGGGGGCTCAATTCACCCCTCCACTTT. Its product reads: CASGLARGLNSPLHF.